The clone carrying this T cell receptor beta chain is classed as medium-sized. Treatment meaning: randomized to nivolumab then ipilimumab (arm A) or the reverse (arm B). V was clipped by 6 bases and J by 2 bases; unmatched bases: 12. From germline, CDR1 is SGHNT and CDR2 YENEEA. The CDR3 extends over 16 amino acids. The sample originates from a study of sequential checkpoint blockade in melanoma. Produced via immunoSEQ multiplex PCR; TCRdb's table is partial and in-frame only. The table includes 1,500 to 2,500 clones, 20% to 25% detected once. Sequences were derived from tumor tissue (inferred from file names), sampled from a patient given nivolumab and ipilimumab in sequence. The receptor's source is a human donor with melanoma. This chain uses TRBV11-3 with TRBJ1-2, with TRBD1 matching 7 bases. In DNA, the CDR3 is TGTGCCAGCAGTTTTCCCCTCGGACAGGAGAACTATGGCTACACCTTC. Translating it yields CASSFPLGQENYGYTF.